There are a few counts of the clone carrying this T cell receptor beta chain. The antigen is not known. This entry is derived from a study of CD8+ T cells in alopecia areata. At the level of the study: Treated patients received oral tofacitinib, 5 to 10 mg twice daily.

Reverse transcription of extracted RNA yielded cDNA, which provided the sequencing template. Repertoires were generated with immunoSEQ multiplex PCR, while TCRdb's copy carries only in-frame clones and drops some. The sample includes about 160,000 clones, under 70% of them seen just once. Germline V CDR1 and CDR2: SNHLY, FYNNEI. V was trimmed by 8 bases and J by 2 bases, leaving 16 bases between them. CDR3 length: 16 residues. Documented treatment: oral pan-JAK inhibitor, 5-10 mg twice daily. As part of sample collection, lesional scalp punch biopsies and peripheral blood were taken from alopecia areata patients. Study-level findings and limits: Numerous expanded lesional clones remained in scalp and blood during tofacitinib.

The sequencing here drew on CD4+ T cells sorted from blood, taken at week 4, from a patient treated with tofacitinib. V and J are TRBV2 and TRBJ2-6; D may be TRBD2 (5 bases). The origin of this receptor is a human donor with alopecia areata. CDR3: CASYPEGFAGANVLTF. CDR3 DNA: TGTGCCAGCTACCCCGAGGGCTTTGCTGGGGCCAACGTCCTGACTTTC.